This TCR beta chain was recovered during a study of blood T cell repertoires in COVID-19. Looking at the study overall: COVID-19 samples from acute and convalescent phases originated in the United States, Italy and Spain. T cells, B-cell-depleted T cells, or PBMCs supplied cDNA or gDNA.

Followed longitudinally, the Seattle patients had been enrolled during active infection. This CDR3 spans 14 amino acids. The ends were cut back, 6 bases at V and 2 bases at J, with 13 bases in the middle. Germline values: CDR1 MNHEY, CDR2 SVGAGI. Assay: immunoSEQ multiplex PCR; the TCRdb copy retains only in-frame clones and omits some. The sample contains roughly 260,000 clones, about 90% of which appear only once. The rearrangement uses TRBV6-5 and TRBJ2-5; a possible D gene is TRBD2 (6 bases). What was sequenced was peripheral blood. This receptor was identified in a woman aged 25 to 39 with COVID-19, enrolled during active disease. CDR3 residues: CASSAGPSQETQYF. The CDR3 DNA follows: TGTGCCAGCAGCGCGGGACCCTCGCAAGAGACCCAGTACTTC.